A single sample gave rise to the 19 T cell receptor beta chains below, sequenced in a study of OX40 agonist ivuxolimab in advanced cancers. Profiling relied on immunoSEQ multiplex PCR, and the TCRdb table lists in-frame clones only, not all of them. The sample lists 89,000 or so clones, about 90% occurring once. Sequenced here: CD4+ or CD8+ T cells sorted from blood, sampled in a trial of the OX40 agonist ivuxolimab. The receptors stem from an adult with an advanced solid tumor such as melanoma, head and neck, liver or kidney cancer.

V usage is TRBV25-1 and J usage is TRBJ1-6; tentatively, D is TRBD1 (6 bases). V gave up 3 bases and J gave up 7 bases, with 10 bases separating them. Germline V lookup: CDR1 MGHDK, CDR2 SYGVNS. The CDR3 has 14 residues. The DNA of the CDR3 is TGTGCCAGCAGTGACACAGGGCCGAATTCACCCCTCCACTTT. Its translation is CASSDTGPNSPLHF.

The chain has TRBV19 and TRBJ1-1, with D maybe TRBD1 (6 bases). The CDR3 covers 18 residues. Germline-derived CDR1 and CDR2 are LNHDA and SQIVND (reference sequence). The V gene lost 3 bases and the J gene lost 0 bases, with 20 bases spanning the gap. The CDR3 DNA is TGTGCCAGTAGTATTGCTCCATACAGGGAAAACATGAACACTGAAGCTTTCTTT. Translating it yields CASSIAPYRENMNTEAFF.

To note about this clone: A read error may produce the germline difference seen at one junction end. The V call is TRBV7-3, the J call TRBJ2-1, with TRBD2 matching 7 bases. Per the germline V gene, CDR1 is SGHTA and CDR2 is FQGTGA. The CDR3 runs to 12 residues. The CDR3 spells CASSLEGLDPLF. In DNA, the CDR3 is TGTGCCAGCAGCTTAGAAGGACTAGATCCGCTCTTC.

This chain uses TRBV11-2 with TRBJ1-4; D call uncertain. Germline V CDR1 and CDR2: SGHAT, FQNNGV. Trimming shortened V by 5 bases and J by 0 bases, and 7 bases separated the two germline ends. The CDR3 runs 14 residues. DNA for the CDR3: TGTGCCAGCAGCCTATACGCAACTAATGAAAAACTGTTTTTT. Its translation: CASSLYATNEKLFF.

This chain connects TRBV5-1 to TRBJ2-3; D unclear. In germline, CDR1 is SGHRS, CDR2 YFSETQ. The V and J ends lost 1 base and 3 bases respectively, with 6 bases between them. The CDR3 is 13 amino acids. The CDR3 DNA reads as TGCGCCAGCAGCTTGCACCAAACAGATACGCAGTATTTT. Protein product: CASSLHQTDTQYF. The full variable domain, its missing parts supplied by reference TRBV5-1 and TRBJ2-3, is KAGVTQTPRYLIKTRGQQVTLSCSPISGHRSVSWYQQTPGQGLQFLFEYFSETQRNKGNFPGRFSGRQFSNSRSEMNVSTLELGDSALYLCASSLHQTDTQYFGPGTRLTVL.

The V call is TRBV4-1, the J call TRBJ2-7, with TRBD1 matching 7 bases. Per germline, CDR1 MGHRA and CDR2 YSYEKL. The junction had 12 bases not matched to a gene; V was cut back by 0 bases and J by 4 bases. The CDR3 has 17 residues. The CDR3 spells CASSQDEEGGEWYEQYF. The CDR3 nucleotides read TGCGCCAGCAGCCAAGATGAAGAAGGGGGCGAATGGTACGAGCAGTACTTC.

This sequence joins TRBV30 and TRBJ2-7, with D perhaps TRBD1 (6 bases). V was shortened by 0 bases and J by 3 bases, with 9 bases between the two germline ends. Per the germline V gene, CDR1 is GTSNPN and CDR2 is SVGIG (reference sequence). The CDR3 loop spans 13 amino acids. The CDR3 loop reads CAWSVGQSYEQYV. In DNA form, the CDR3 reads TGTGCCTGGAGTGTCGGACAGAGCTACGAGCAGTACGTC.

A note on this clone: One end of the junction varies from germline; a read error may be responsible. Additional DNA sequences in this sample encode the identical CDR3. V usage is TRBV27 and J usage is TRBJ2-5, with TRBD2 matching 9 bases. Per the germline V gene, CDR1 is MNHEY and CDR2 is SMNVEV (reference sequence). The CDR3 covers 16 residues. CDR3 sequence reads: CASSLLAGGVQETQYF. The CDR3 DNA reads TGTGCTAGCAGTTTATTGGCGGGAGGGGTCCAAGAGACCCAGTACTTC.

The chain couples TRBV13 to TRBJ1-4; TRBD1 aligns across 10 bases. CDR1 is PRHDT and CDR2 is FYEKMQ in the germline V gene (reference sequence). Trimming took 5 bases from V and 12 from J; bases not matched to a gene: 6. The CDR3 is made up of 13 amino acids. The CDR3 coding sequence is TGTGCCAGCAGCCCTGGACAGGGGGAGGAACTGTTTTTT. It yields the protein CASSPGQGEELFF.

This clone was seen once. This chain connects TRBV28 to TRBJ2-7, with D hard to call. The germline V gene encodes CDR1 MDHEN and CDR2 SYDVKM. Trimming left V 1 base short and J 6 bases short, with 13 bases between. The CDR3 totals 14 residues. CDR3 coding DNA: TGTGCCAGCAGTTTATTTGGTCCCGTGGGCGAGCAGTACTTC. This sequence encodes CASSLFGPVGEQYF.

The chain uses TRBV27 and TRBJ1-5, with 7 bases lining up with TRBD1. The length of the CDR3 is 13 residues. Unmatched junction bases numbered 3, after V lost 4 bases and J lost 6 bases. The germline V gene encodes CDR1 MNHEY and CDR2 SMNVEV (reference sequence). CDR3 sequence: CASSSTGFQPQHF. The DNA of the CDR3 is TGTGCCAGCAGTTCGACAGGGTTTCAGCCCCAGCATTTT.

V gene TRBV9 combines with J gene TRBJ2-7; a weak D match, TRBD1 (5 bases). Germline V lookup: CDR1 SGDLS, CDR2 YYNGEE. Trimming stripped 3 bases from V and 3 bases from J, with 10 bases between. This CDR3 is 13 amino acids long. As DNA, the CDR3 is TGTGCCAGCAGCGGAAGGACAAGCTACGAGCAGTACTTC. Translating it yields CASSGRTSYEQYF.

The genes are TRBV5-5 and TRBJ1-5; D is perhaps TRBD1 (5 bases). From germline, CDR1 is SGHKS and CDR2 YYEKEE (reference sequence). The CDR3 length is 15 residues. The ends were cut back, 1 base at V and 5 bases at J, with 13 bases in the middle. The CDR3 is CASSLYGQGHQPQHF. In DNA form, the CDR3 reads TGTGCCAGCAGCTTGTATGGGCAGGGACATCAGCCCCAGCATTTT.

This chain uses TRBV7-2 with TRBJ2-1; TRBD2 aligns across 11 bases. CDR1 SGHTA and CDR2 FQGNSA come from the germline V gene. The V segment lost 4 bases and the J segment 6 bases; nucleotides outside the gene matches: 5. The CDR3 runs to 15 residues. The CDR3 loop reads CASSSLAGGSNEQFF. CDR3 sequence (DNA): TGTGCCAGCAGCTCCCTAGCGGGGGGTTCCAATGAGCAGTTCTTC.

The V gene is TRBV27, the J gene TRBJ2-5; the D call may be TRBD1 or TRBD2 (6 bases each). The CDR3 has 14 residues. Germline CDR1 is MNHEY and CDR2 is SMNVEV (reference sequence). Trimming stripped 2 bases from V and 5 bases from J, with 12 bases between. DNA for the CDR3: TGTGCCAGCAGTTTACGGGGGCGCGGGGAGACCCAGTACTTC. It is translated as CASSLRGRGETQYF.

The chain joins TRBV9 to TRBJ2-5; TRBD1 might be the D (5 bases). Germline lookup yields CDR1 SGDLS and CDR2 YYNGEE. The CDR3 contains 15 residues. Trimming stripped 1 base from V and 2 bases from J, with 12 bases between. In DNA, the CDR3 is TGTGCCAGCAGCGTATACGGACATTTACAAGAGACCCAGTACTTC. As protein: CASSVYGHLQETQYF.

The rearrangement links TRBV5-1 to TRBJ2-3; tentative D call: TRBD2 (5 bases). V lost 4 bases and J 0 bases, leaving 12 bases between the germline ends. This CDR3 spans 15 amino acids. Germline values: CDR1 SGHRS, CDR2 YFSETQ. For the CDR3, the DNA is TGCGCCAGCAGCGCCCGCGCGGGCAGCACAGATACGCAGTATTTT. Its protein is CASSARAGSTDTQYF.

Note on this clone: The same CDR3 can be traced to other DNA sequences in this sample. V usage is TRBV30 and J usage is TRBJ1-2; D remains unclear. V gave up 0 bases and J gave up 2 bases, with 7 bases separating them. The germline CDR1 and CDR2 sequences are GTSNPN and SVGIG (reference sequence). CDR3 size: 13 residues. CDR3 nucleotide sequence: TGTGCCTGGAGTGTAACGGGGAACTATGGCTACACCTTC. This encodes CAWSVTGNYGYTF.

This clone has only one observation. The chain recombines TRBV13 with TRBJ1-1; D is undetermined. Germline lookup yields CDR1 PRHDT and CDR2 FYEKMQ (reference sequence). CDR3 size: 12 residues. Trimming left V 7 bases short and J 0 bases short, with 6 bases between. CDR3 sequence reads: CASKRMNTEAFF. The CDR3 DNA reads as TGTGCCAGCAAGCGTATGAACACTGAAGCTTTCTTT.